A selection of T cell receptor beta chains follows, all from one sample in a study of blood T cell repertoires in COVID-19. The method was immunoSEQ multiplex PCR; TCRdb's version includes in-frame clones alone and lacks a portion of them. The sample consists of fewer than 350,000 clones, approximately 81% of them appearing once. Sequencing input: PBMCs or T cells enriched from blood (not recorded which). These receptors all come from a woman in her 30s who had been exposed to COVID-19. CDR3s leave out the opening cysteine and the closing phenylalanine or tryptophan. A row's size may be missing; if present it is once, few, many or a size class.

v_call	clone_size	j_call	cdr3_aa
TRBV7-9	.	TRBJ2-3	ASSLDLAGRTDTQY
TRBV15	.	TRBJ1-1	ATSTQRDTEAF
TRBV11-2	.	TRBJ2-5	ASTLAGGLETQY
TRBV4-3	once	TRBJ2-2	ASSHPRTSGGSGELF
TRBV5-1	once	TRBJ1-4	ASSLQAATNEKLF
TRBV19	once	TRBJ2-5	ASGGQETQY
TRBV5-4	.	TRBJ1-1	ASRVTGGANTEAF
TRBV5-6	.	TRBJ1-2	ASSLKTGRNGYT
TRBV11-2	.	TRBJ2-7	ASRSAGDEQY
TRBV7-9	.	TRBJ2-7	ASSYRLVAEQY
TRBV19	.	TRBJ2-2	ASSSTREDTGELF
TRBV10-3	.	TRBJ2-3	AISDRDTDTQY
TRBV25-1	.	TRBJ1-5	ASSDSRVYQPQH
TRBV28	.	TRBJ1-2	ASSFGTGGGYT